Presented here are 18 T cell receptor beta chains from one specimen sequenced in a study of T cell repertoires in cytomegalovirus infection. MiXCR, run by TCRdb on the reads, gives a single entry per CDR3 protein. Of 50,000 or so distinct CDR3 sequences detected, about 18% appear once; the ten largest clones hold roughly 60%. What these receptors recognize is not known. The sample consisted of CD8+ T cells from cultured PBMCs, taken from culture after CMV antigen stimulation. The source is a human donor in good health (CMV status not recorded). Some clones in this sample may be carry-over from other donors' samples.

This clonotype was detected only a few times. The CDR3: CASSKRGNSYNSPLHF. CDR3 bases: TGTGCCAGCAGCAAGAGGGGCAATTCTTATAATTCACCCCTCCACTTT. V and J are TRBV7-2 and TRBJ1-6, with D tentatively TRBD1 (5 bases). Trimming left V 5 bases short and J 4 bases short, with 15 bases between. The germline V gene has CDR1 SGHTA and CDR2 FQGNSA. The CDR3 loop spans 16 amino acids.

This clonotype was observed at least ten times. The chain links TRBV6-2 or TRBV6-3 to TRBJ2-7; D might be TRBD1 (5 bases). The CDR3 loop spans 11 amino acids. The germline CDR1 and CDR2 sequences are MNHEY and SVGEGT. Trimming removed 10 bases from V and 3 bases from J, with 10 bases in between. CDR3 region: CATTQVYEQYF. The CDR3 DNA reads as TGTGCCACCACACAGGTCTACGAGCAGTACTTC.

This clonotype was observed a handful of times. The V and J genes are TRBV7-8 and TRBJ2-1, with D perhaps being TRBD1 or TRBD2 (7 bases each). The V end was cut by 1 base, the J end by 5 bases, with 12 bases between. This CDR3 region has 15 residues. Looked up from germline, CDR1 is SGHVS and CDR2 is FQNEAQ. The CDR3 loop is CASSLGGGQNNEQFF. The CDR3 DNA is TGTGCCAGCAGCTTAGGGGGGGGACAGAACAATGAGCAGTTCTTC.

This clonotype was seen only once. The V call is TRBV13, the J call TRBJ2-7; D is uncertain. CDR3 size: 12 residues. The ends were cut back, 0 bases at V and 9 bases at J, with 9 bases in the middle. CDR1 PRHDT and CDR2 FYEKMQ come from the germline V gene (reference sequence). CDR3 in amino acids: CASSLGTGGQYF. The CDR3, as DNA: TGTGCCAGCAGCTTAGGCACGGGCGGGCAGTACTTC.

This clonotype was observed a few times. The CDR3 DNA sequence: TGTGCCAGCAGCTTAGAGGGGGCCGCCGGGGAGCTGTTTTTT. Translation gives CASSLEGAAGELFF. The genes are TRBV7-9 and TRBJ2-2, with 7 bases identical to TRBD1. This CDR3 spans 14 amino acids. The germline V gene encodes CDR1 SEHNR and CDR2 FQNEAQ (reference sequence). Losses at the gene ends were 1 base for V and 6 bases for J; bases not matched to a gene: 2.

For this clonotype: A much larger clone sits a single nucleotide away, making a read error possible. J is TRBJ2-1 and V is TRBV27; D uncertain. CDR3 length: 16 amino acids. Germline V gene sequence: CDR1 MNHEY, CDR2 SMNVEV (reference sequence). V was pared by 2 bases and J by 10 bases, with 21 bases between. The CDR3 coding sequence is TGTGCCAGCAGTTTAGCCCATAGAGGCGGTGATTACGAGCAGTTCTTC. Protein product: CASSLAHRGGDYEQFF.

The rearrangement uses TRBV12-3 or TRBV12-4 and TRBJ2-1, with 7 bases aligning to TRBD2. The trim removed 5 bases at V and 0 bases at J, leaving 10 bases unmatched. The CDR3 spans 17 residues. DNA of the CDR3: TGTGCCAGCAGTGAGAACCCTGGCGGGAGCTCCTACAATGAGCAGTTCTTC. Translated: CASSENPGGSSYNEQFF.

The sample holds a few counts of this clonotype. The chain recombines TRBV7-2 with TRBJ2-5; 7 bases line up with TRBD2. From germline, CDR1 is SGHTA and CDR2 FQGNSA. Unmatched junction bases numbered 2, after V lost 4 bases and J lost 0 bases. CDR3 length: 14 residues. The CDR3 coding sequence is TGTGCCAGCAGCTCTAGCGGACACCAAGAGACCCAGTACTTC. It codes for CASSSSGHQETQYF.

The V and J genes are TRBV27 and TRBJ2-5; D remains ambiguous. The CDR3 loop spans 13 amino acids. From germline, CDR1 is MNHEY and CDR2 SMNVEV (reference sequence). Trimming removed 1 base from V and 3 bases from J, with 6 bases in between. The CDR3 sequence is CASSLWSKETQYF. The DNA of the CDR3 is TGTGCCAGCAGTTTATGGTCTAAAGAGACCCAGTACTTC.

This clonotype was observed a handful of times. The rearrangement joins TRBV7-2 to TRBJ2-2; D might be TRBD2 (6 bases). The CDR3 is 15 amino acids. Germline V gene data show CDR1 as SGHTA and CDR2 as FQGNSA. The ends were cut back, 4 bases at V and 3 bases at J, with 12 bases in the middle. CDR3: CASSSRDSDTGELFF. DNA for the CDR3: TGTGCCAGCAGCTCCCGGGACTCCGACACCGGGGAGCTGTTTTTT.

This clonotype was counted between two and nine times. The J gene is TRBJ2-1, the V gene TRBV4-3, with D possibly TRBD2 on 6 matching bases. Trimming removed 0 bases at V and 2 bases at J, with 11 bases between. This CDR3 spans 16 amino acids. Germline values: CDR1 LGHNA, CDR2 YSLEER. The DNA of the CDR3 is TGCGCCAGCAGCCAAGATAGCGGTTATCCCTACAATGAGCAGTTCTTC. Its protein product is CASSQDSGYPYNEQFF.

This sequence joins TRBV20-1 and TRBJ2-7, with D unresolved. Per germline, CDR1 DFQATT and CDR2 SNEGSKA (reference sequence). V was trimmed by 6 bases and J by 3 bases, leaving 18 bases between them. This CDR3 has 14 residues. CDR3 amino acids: CSAHIRKARYEQYF. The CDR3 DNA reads TGCAGTGCCCACATTCGTAAGGCACGCTACGAGCAGTACTTC.

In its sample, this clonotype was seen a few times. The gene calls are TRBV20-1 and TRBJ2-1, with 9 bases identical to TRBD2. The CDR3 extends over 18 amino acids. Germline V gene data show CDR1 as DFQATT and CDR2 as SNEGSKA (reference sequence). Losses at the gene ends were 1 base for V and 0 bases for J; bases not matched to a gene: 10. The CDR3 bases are TGCAGTGCTAGAGTTCCCCCACTAGCGGGTCGCTCCTACAATGAGCAGTTCTTC. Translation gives CSARVPPLAGRSYNEQFF.

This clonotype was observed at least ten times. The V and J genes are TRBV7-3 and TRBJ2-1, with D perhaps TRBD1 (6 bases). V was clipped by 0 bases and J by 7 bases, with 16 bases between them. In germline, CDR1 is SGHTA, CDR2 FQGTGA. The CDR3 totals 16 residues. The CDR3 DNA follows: TGTGCCAGCAGCTTAACGGTAGCAGGGGATAGGAATGAGCAGTTCTTC. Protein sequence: CASSLTVAGDRNEQFF. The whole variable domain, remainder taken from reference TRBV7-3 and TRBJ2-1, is GAGVSQTPSNKVTEKGKYVELRCDPISGHTALYWYRQSLGQGPEFLIYFQGTGAADDSGLPNDRFFAVRPEGSVSTLKIQRTERGDSAVYLCASSLTVAGDRNEQFFGPGTRLTVL.

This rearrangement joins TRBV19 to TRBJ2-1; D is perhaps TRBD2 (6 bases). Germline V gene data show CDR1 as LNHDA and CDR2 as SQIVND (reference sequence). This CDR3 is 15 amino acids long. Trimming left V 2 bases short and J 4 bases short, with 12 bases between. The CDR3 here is CASSISGGTYNEQFF. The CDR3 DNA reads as TGTGCCAGTAGTATATCGGGCGGGACGTACAATGAGCAGTTCTTC.

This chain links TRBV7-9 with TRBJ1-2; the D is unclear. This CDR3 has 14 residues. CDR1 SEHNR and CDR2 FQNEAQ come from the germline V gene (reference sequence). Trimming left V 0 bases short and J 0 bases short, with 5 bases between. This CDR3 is CASSLAAANYGYTF. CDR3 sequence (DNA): TGTGCCAGCAGCTTAGCAGCAGCTAACTATGGCTACACCTTC.

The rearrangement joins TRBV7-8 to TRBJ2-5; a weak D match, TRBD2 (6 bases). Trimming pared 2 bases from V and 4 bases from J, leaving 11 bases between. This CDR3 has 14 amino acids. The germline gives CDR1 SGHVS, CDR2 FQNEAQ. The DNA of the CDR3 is TGTGCCAGCAGCTTACTAATGGGGGGAGAGACCCAGTACTTC. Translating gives CASSLLMGGETQYF. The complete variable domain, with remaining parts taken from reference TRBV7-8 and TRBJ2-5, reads GAGVSQSPRYKVAKRGQDVALRCDPISGHVSLFWYQQALGQGPEFLTYFQNEAQLDKSGLPSDRFFAERPEGSVSTLKIQRTQQEDSAVYLCASSLLMGGETQYFGPGTRLLVL.

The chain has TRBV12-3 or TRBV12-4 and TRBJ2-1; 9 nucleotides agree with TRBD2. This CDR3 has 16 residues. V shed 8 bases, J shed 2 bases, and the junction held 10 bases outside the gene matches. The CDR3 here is CASSLLIAGAYNEQFF. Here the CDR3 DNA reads TGTGCCAGCTCCTTGTTAATAGCGGGGGCCTACAATGAGCAGTTCTTC.